Listed below are T cell receptor beta chains from one sample, sequenced in a study of OX40 agonist ivuxolimab in advanced cancers. TCRdb keeps only in-frame clones here, not all; method: immunoSEQ multiplex PCR. The repertoire includes roughly 51,000 clones, approximately 88% of them detected once, and 8.5% to 14% sits in the top ten. Sequenced here: CD4+ or CD8+ T cells sorted from blood, sampled in a trial of the OX40 agonist ivuxolimab. These receptor sequences come from an adult with an advanced solid tumor such as melanoma, head and neck, liver or kidney cancer. The CDR3 runs from the conserved cysteine through the conserved F or W. The order of the fields is CDR3 length, J gene, clone size, V gene, D gene, CDR3 protein, CDR3 DNA. The D gene is left open where the match is weak. Clone size appears in some rows only: once, few, many, or a class for an expanded clone.

17,TRBJ2-5,.,TRBV28,TRBD2,CASSLLGSGRAGETQYF,TGTGCCAGCAGTTTACTGGGCAGCGGGAGGGCCGGAGAGACCCAGTACTTC
18,TRBJ2-1,few,TRBV12-5,.,CASGLNGGYGSSYNEQFF,TGTGCTAGTGGTTTGAATGGGGGTTACGGGAGCTCCTACAATGAGCAGTTCTTC
14,TRBJ1-5,.,TRBV5-8,TRBD1,CASSLGTGHQPQHF,TGTGCCAGCAGCCTAGGGACAGGGCATCAGCCCCAGCATTTT
13,TRBJ1-1,.,TRBV7-9,.,CAGQGKLSTEAFF,TGTGCCGGTCAGGGGAAATTAAGCACTGAAGCTTTCTTT
15,TRBJ2-1,.,TRBV28,TRBD2,CASTLRGEAYNEQFF,TGTGCCAGCACCTTACGGGGGGAGGCTTACAATGAGCAGTTCTTC
15,TRBJ1-2,.,TRBV27,.,CASTRRPDNLYGYTF,TGTGCCAGCACCCGAAGGCCCGATAACCTCTATGGCTACACCTTC
19,TRBJ2-2,.,TRBV7-9,TRBD1,CASSLAGDRGRLPTGELFF,TGTGCCAGCAGCTTAGCGGGGGACAGGGGACGCCTGCCCACCGGGGAGCTGTTTTTT
15,TRBJ1-2,.,TRBV5-4,.,CASSLEVGSGYGYTF,TGTGCCAGCAGCTTGGAGGTGGGAAGTGGTTATGGCTACACCTTC
13,TRBJ2-7,few,TRBV28,.,CASSYGELREQYF,TGTGCCAGCAGTTACGGGGAGCTACGAGAGCAGTACTTC
13,TRBJ2-1,few,TRBV6-5,.,CASSYSSFYEQFF,TGTGCCAGCAGTTACTCTAGCTTCTATGAGCAGTTCTTC
15,TRBJ1-6,.,TRBV5-5,.,CASIPGGPRNSPLHF,TGTGCCAGCATCCCCGGGGGGCCCCGTAATTCACCCCTCCACTTT
14,TRBJ2-5,.,TRBV7-6,.,CASSSFPGQETQYF,TGTGCCAGCAGCTCCTTTCCGGGGCAAGAGACCCAGTACTTC
10,TRBJ2-1,.,TRBV29-1,.,CSARYNEQFF,TGCAGCGCTCGGTACAATGAGCAGTTCTTC
16,TRBJ2-5,.,TRBV13,.,CASSPSLEGEVETQYF,TGTGCCAGCAGCCCAAGTCTTGAAGGGGAGGTGGAGACCCAGTACTTC
13,TRBJ2-7,.,TRBV27,TRBD2,CASSLISGYEQYF,TGTGCCAGCAGTTTAATTAGCGGGTACGAGCAGTACTTC
14,TRBJ2-7,once,TRBV29-1,.,CSVEVQGIGYEQYF,TGCAGCGTTGAAGTGCAGGGCATAGGCTACGAGCAGTACTTC
15,TRBJ1-2,.,TRBV15,.,CATSSNLAASYGYTF,TGTGCCACCAGCAGCAACCTGGCGGCGTCCTATGGCTACACCTTC
12,TRBJ2-7,once,TRBV6-5,.,CASSPRGYEQYF,TGTGCCAGCAGCCCTCGAGGCTACGAGCAGTACTTC
12,TRBJ2-7,.,TRBV6-5,.,CASQSGHFEQYF,TGTGCCAGCCAATCAGGACACTTCGAGCAGTACTTC
15,TRBJ2-1,.,TRBV21-1,.,CASSTGPSTYNEQFF,TGTGCCAGCAGCACCGGGCCCTCGACCTACAATGAGCAGTTCTTC
16,TRBJ1-1,.,TRBV6-5,TRBD1,CASSYNRPGGNTEAFF,TGTGCCAGCAGTTACAATCGGCCAGGGGGAAACACTGAAGCTTTCTTT
21,TRBJ1-5,.,TRBV21-1,.,CASSKGKGTLGTSYSNQPQHF,TGTGCCAGCAGCAAAGGGAAGGGGACACTTGGGACTAGTTATAGCAATCAGCCCCAGCATTTT
12,TRBJ1-2,.,TRBV7-9,.,CASSLADYGYTF,TGTGCCAGCAGCTTAGCTGACTATGGCTACACCTTC
13,TRBJ2-7,once,TRBV2,.,CASSGRMSYEQYF,TGTGCCAGCAGTGGACGTATGTCCTACGAGCAGTACTTC
12,TRBJ2-5,.,TRBV6-1,.,CASHLQEETQYF,TGTGCCAGCCACCTCCAGGAAGAGACCCAGTACTTC
16,TRBJ2-6,.,TRBV4-3,.,CASSQDYGSGANVLTF,TGCGCCAGCAGCCAAGATTACGGTTCCGGGGCCAACGTCCTGACTTTC
12,TRBJ2-1,.,TRBV6-5,.,CASSRGNNEQFF,TGTGCCAGTTCTCGCGGTAACAATGAGCAGTTCTTC
16,TRBJ1-1,.,TRBV2,TRBD1,CASSEGTGGWDTEAFF,TGTGCCAGCAGTGAAGGGACAGGGGGCTGGGACACTGAAGCTTTCTTT
14,TRBJ1-1,once,TRBV6-5,.,CASSYSEGRTEAFF,TGTGCCAGCAGTTACTCGGAGGGGAGGACTGAAGCTTTCTTT
16,TRBJ1-1,once,TRBV19,.,CASSSGGAFMNTEAFF,TGTGCCAGTAGCAGTGGAGGGGCGTTTATGAACACTGAAGCTTTCTTT
15,TRBJ1-5,.,TRBV19,.,CASSLVGRGNQPQHF,TGTGCCAGTAGCCTCGTGGGCCGGGGCAATCAGCCCCAGCATTTT
14,TRBJ1-1,.,TRBV6-5,.,CASSQRAYRLEAFF,TGTGCCAGCAGTCAACGGGCGTACCGCCTTGAAGCTTTCTTT
14,TRBJ2-1,.,TRBV6-5,TRBD1,CASSPGTGGFEQFF,TGTGCCAGCAGCCCCGGGACAGGGGGGTTTGAGCAGTTCTTC
14,TRBJ2-1,.,TRBV27,TRBD2,CASSLAGVSNEQFF,TGTGCCTCCTCACTAGCGGGAGTTTCCAATGAGCAGTTCTTC
13,TRBJ2-3,once,TRBV7-9,.,CASSPPVGPTQYF,TGTGCCAGCAGCCCCCCGGTGGGGCCTACGCAGTATTTT
18,TRBJ1-5,.,TRBV6-1,.,CASSEWSGIGIVVQPQHF,TGTGCCAGCAGTGAATGGTCGGGAATAGGGATAGTGGTTCAGCCCCAGCATTTT
13,TRBJ2-2,.,TRBV9,TRBD2,CASKRDNTGELFF,TGTGCCAGCAAGCGGGACAACACCGGGGAGCTGTTTTTT
19,TRBJ2-5,.,TRBV27,TRBD2,CASGRGLAGADTIQETQYF,TGTGCCAGCGGCAGAGGACTAGCGGGGGCCGATACGATACAAGAGACCCAGTACTTC
15,TRBJ1-4,.,TRBV6-6,.,CASSYIVGGSEKLFF,TGTGCCAGCAGTTACATAGTCGGGGGTAGTGAAAAACTGTTTTTT
14,TRBJ2-3,.,TRBV6-6,TRBD1,CASSTGQSTDTQYF,TGTGCCAGCAGTACGGGACAGAGCACAGATACGCAGTATTTT
13,TRBJ2-5,.,TRBV7-3,TRBD1,CASSDWTGETQYF,TGTGCCAGCAGCGACTGGACAGGAGAGACCCAGTACTTC
15,TRBJ2-3,.,TRBV7-2,.,CASSQGTSSTDTQYF,TGTGCCAGCAGCCAGGGGACTTCCAGCACAGATACGCAGTATTTT
13,TRBJ1-1,once,TRBV7-3,.,CASSIDSYTEAFF,TGTGCCAGCAGCATAGACTCCTACACTGAAGCTTTCTTT
15,TRBJ1-5,.,TRBV6-5,.,CASSSVTDFNQPQHF,TGTGCCAGCAGTTCTGTAACAGATTTCAATCAGCCCCAGCATTTT
17,TRBJ2-1,.,TRBV7-6,TRBD2,CASSFDSGTSGDDEQFF,TGTGCCAGCAGCTTTGACTCCGGGACTAGCGGGGACGATGAGCAGTTCTTC
13,TRBJ1-1,.,TRBV4-1,.,CASSYTENTEAFF,TGCGCCAGCAGCTACACAGAGAACACTGAAGCTTTCTTT
18,TRBJ1-1,.,TRBV6-1,TRBD1,CASSEWDRCRGPNTEAFF,TGTGCCAGCAGTGAATGGGACAGGTGTAGGGGACCGAACACTGAAGCTTTCTTT
15,TRBJ2-5,.,TRBV7-9,.,CASSHPTGTAGTQYF,TGTGCCAGCAGCCATCCTACCGGGACGGCTGGGACCCAGTACTTC
12,TRBJ2-3,once,TRBV29-1,.,CSFGHTTDTQYF,TGCAGCTTTGGACATACCACAGATACGCAGTATTTT
15,TRBJ2-5,.,TRBV9,.,CASSNSGTPQETQYF,TGTGCCAGCAGCAACAGCGGGACACCTCAAGAGACCCAGTACTTC
14,TRBJ2-1,.,TRBV4-3,.,CASSRSPEGDEQFF,TGCGCCAGCAGTCGCTCCCCTGAGGGAGATGAGCAGTTCTTC
15,TRBJ2-1,.,TRBV7-6,.,CASSPPSSSYNEQFF,TGTGCCAGCAGCCCCCCCTCTAGCTCCTACAATGAGCAGTTCTTC
17,TRBJ1-1,.,TRBV11-1,.,CASSRRDTASMNTEAFF,TGTGCCAGCAGCAGACGGGACACCGCCTCGATGAACACTGAAGCTTTCTTT
15,TRBJ1-2,.,TRBV27,TRBD1,CASSTPGQGAGGYTF,TGTGCCAGCAGTACCCCAGGACAGGGGGCAGGTGGCTACACCTTC
15,TRBJ1-5,.,TRBV4-3,TRBD1,CASSQARGSNQPQHF,TGCGCCAGCAGCCAAGCCAGGGGGAGCAATCAGCCCCAGCATTTT
15,TRBJ2-3,.,TRBV18,.,CASSPPYQSTDTQYF,TGTGCCAGCTCACCACCGTATCAGAGCACAGATACGCAGTATTTT
16,TRBJ2-7,.,TRBV5-6,TRBD2,CASSLLGVAGGGEQYF,TGTGCCAGCAGCTTGTTGGGGGTAGCGGGAGGTGGGGAGCAGTACTTC